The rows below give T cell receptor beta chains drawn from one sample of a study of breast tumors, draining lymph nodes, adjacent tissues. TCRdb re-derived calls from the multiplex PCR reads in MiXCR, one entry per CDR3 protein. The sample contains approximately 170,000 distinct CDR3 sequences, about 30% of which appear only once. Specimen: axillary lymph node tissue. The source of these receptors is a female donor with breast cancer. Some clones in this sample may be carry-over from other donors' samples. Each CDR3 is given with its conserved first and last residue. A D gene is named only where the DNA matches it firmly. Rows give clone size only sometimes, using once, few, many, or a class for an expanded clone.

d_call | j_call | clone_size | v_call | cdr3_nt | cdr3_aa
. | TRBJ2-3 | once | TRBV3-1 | TGCGCCAGCACGCAGGCGAAGGCCCGCACAGATACGCAGTATTTT | CASTQAKARTDTQYF
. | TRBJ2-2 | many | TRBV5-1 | TGCGCCAGCAGCCCAACCACATTGAACACCGGGGAGCTGTTTTTT | CASSPTTLNTGELFF
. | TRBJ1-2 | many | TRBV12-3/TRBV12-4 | TGTGCCAGCAGTCCCTCGGGCGCTTACTATGGCTACACCTTC | CASSPSGAYYGYTF
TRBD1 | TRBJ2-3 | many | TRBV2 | TGTGCCAGCTCACAGGGGGCCGGGGATACGCAGTATTTT | CASSQGAGDTQYF
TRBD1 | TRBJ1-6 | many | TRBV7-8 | TGTGCCAGCAGCTTAGTGGCAGGGGGGTATAATTCACCCCTCCACTTT | CASSLVAGGYNSPLHF
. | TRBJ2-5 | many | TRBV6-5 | TGTGCCAGCAGGCCGTTACCCAACGGACTGAAACACGGAGAGACCCAGTACTTC | CASRPLPNGLKHGETQYF
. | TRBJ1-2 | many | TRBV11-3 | TGTGCCAGCAGCTTAGCCTCGGGACTGTCACGGGGAGGCTACACCTTC | CASSLASGLSRGGYTF
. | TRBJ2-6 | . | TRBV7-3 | TGTGCCAGCAGCTTTTCCGGGACGGGTACCGAAGCTTTC | CASSFSGTGTEAF
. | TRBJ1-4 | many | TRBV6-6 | TGTGCCAGCAGTTTCCAACAGGGAATTGGTGATGAAAAACTGTTTTTT | CASSFQQGIGDEKLFF
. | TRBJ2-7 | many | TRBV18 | TGTGCCAGCTCACCTGATACACTCTCCGGGACTCTCTACGAGCAGTACTTC | CASSPDTLSGTLYEQYF
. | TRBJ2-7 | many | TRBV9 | TGTGCCAGCAGCCCTCAGAGCCGAAGCAGCGAGCAGTACTTC | CASSPQSRSSEQYF
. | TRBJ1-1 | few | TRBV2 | TGTGCCAGCGAGTTGGACAACACTGAAGCTTTCTTT | CASELDNTEAFF
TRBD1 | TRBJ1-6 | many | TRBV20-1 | TGCGGGGCTAATACCGGGACAGGGGGCAGATCACCCCTCCACTTT | CGANTGTGGRSPLHF
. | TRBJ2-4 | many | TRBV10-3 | TGTGCCATCAGTGAGTCTGGGGCACAGGCTGAAAACATTCAGTACTTC | CAISESGAQAENIQYF
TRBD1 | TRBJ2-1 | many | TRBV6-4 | TGTGCCAGCAGTGAAGGACAGGAGAAATACAATGAGCAGTTCTTC | CASSEGQEKYNEQFF
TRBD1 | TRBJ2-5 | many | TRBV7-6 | TGTGCCAGCAGACTGGACAGGGGGCTGCAAGAGACCCAGTACTTC | CASRLDRGLQETQYF
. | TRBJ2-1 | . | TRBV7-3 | TGTGCCAGCAGCGTCCGGGGAGGATACAATGAGCAGTTCTTC | CASSVRGGYNEQFF
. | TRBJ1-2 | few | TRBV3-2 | TGTGCCAGCAGCCCCCTCAGTGGCTACACCTTC | CASSPLSGYTF
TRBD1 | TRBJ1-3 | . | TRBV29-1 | TGCAGCCAGGGGACAGGGAGTTACTCTGGAAACACCATATATTTT | CSQGTGSYSGNTIYF
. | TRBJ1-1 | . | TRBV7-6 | TGTGCCAGCAGCTTGTACCAGGGCAACACTGAAGCTTTCTTT | CASSLYQGNTEAFF
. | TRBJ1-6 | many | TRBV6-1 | TGTGCCAGCAGTGATAGGGGTATGGGCTCCTATAATTCACCCCTCCACTTT | CASSDRGMGSYNSPLHF
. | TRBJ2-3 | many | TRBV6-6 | TGTGCCAGCACCGGTAGCACAGATACGCAGTATTTT | CASTGSTDTQYF
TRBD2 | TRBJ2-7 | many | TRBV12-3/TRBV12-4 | TGTGCCAGCAGTTTACGGGAGGGCCTCTACGAGCAGTACTTC | CASSLREGLYEQYF
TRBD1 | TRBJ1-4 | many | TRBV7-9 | TGTGCCAGCGGGGGACAGGGGGGTGAAAAACTGTTTTTT | CASGGQGGEKLFF
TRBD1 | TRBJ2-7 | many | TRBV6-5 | TGTGCCAGCAGTTATCGGGACAGGGAACGCGAGCAGTACTTC | CASSYRDREREQYF
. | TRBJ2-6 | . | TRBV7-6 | TGTGCCAGCAGCTTATGGGGGAGAGAGGGCTGGGACACTGAAGCTTTC | CASSLWGREGWDTEAF
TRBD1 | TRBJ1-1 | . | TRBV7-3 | TGTGCCAGCAGCGATCACAGGGGCGCTGAAGCTTTCTTT | CASSDHRGAEAFF
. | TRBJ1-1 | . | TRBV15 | TGTGCCACCAGCAGAGTTTCTGTGAACACTGAAGCTTCCTTT | CATSRVSVNTEASF
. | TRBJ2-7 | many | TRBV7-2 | TGTGCCAGCAGCGCTTGGACGGCCCCCGCGCAGTACTTC | CASSAWTAPAQYF
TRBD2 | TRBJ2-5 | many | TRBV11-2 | TGTGCCAGCAGCTGGGGACTAGCGACGGAAGAGACCCAGTACTTC | CASSWGLATEETQYF
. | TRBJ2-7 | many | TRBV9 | TGTGCCAGCAGCCCCAGGACGGATTACGAGCAGTACTTC | CASSPRTDYEQYF
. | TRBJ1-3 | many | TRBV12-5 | TGTGCTAGTGGTTTGGACCTCCCCGGGGCTGGAAACACCATATATTTT | CASGLDLPGAGNTIYF
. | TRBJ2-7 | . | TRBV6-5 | TGTGCCAGCAGTCCCAGGGACCGGGGATGGGAGCAGTACTTC | CASSPRDRGWEQYF
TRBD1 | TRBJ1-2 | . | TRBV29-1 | TGCAGCGTAGACCGGGACAGGGGCAACTATGGCTACACCTTC | CSVDRDRGNYGYTF
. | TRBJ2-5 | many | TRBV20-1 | TGCAGTGCGTTGAAAGAGACCCAGTACTTC | CSALKETQYF
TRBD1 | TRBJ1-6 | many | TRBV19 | TGTGCCAGTAGTATGTCGCAGGGGGGGCATTCACCCCTCCACTTT | CASSMSQGGHSPLHF
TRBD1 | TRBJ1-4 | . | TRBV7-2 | TGTGCCAGCAGCTTATCACCGACAGGGGTGGCTAATGAAAAACTGTTTTTT | CASSLSPTGVANEKLFF
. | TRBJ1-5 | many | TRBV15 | TGTGCCACCAGCATCGAGCTTAATCAGCCCCAGCATTTT | CATSIELNQPQHF
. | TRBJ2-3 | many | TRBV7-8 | TGTGCCAGCAGCTTATGGAGTAGCGACACAGATACGCAGTATTTT | CASSLWSSDTDTQYF
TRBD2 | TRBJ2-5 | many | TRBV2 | TGTGCCAGCAGTGAGAGACTAGCGGGAGAGGCCCAGTACTTC | CASSERLAGEAQYF
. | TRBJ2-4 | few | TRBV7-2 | TGTGCCAGCAGCTTAAGGGGGGGGGCGGGTGTAGTAAACATTCAGTACTTC | CASSLRGGAGVVNIQYF
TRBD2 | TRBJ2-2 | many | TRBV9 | TGTGCCAGCAGCGTACGGGAGGGCGGGGAGCTGTTTTTT | CASSVREGGELFF
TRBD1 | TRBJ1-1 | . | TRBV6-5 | TGTGCCAGCAGTCTGTGGGTGACAGGGGCTCGGACTGAAGCTTTCTTT | CASSLWVTGARTEAFF
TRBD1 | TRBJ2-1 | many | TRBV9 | TGTGCCAGCAGCGTAGGAGGGGGCTCATACAATGAGCAGTTCTTC | CASSVGGGSYNEQFF
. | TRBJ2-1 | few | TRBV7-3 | TGTGCCAGCAGCTTGGACGGGGGATACCTCGGTGAGCAGTTCTTC | CASSLDGGYLGEQFF
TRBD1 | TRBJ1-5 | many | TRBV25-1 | TGTGCCAGCAGTAGAGGGGGGACAGGGCTAATCAATCAGCCCCAGCATTTT | CASSRGGTGLINQPQHF
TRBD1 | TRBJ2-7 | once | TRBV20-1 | TGCGGTGCTAGATCGTACAGGGGGCGAACCTCCGAGCAGTACTTC | CGARSYRGRTSEQYF
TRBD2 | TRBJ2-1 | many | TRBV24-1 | TGTGCCACCAGTGACGTCCCCGGGACTAGCGGGAAAGGCCCCGCCTACAATGAGCAGTTCTTC | CATSDVPGTSGKGPAYNEQFF
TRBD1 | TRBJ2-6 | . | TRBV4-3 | TGCGCCAGCAGCCCCCTTACAGGGGTTGGGGCCAACGTCCTGACTTTC | CASSPLTGVGANVLTF
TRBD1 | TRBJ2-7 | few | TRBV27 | TGTGCCAGCAGTCTTTCAGGGGGCGAGCAGTACTTC | CASSLSGGEQYF
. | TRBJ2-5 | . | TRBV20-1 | TGCAGTGCTTGGGTAGTAGGGAGCACAGAGACCCAGGACTTC | CSAWVVGSTETQDF
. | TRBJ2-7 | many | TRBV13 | TGTGCCAGCAGCTTAAAGGCCGGGCTCGGGGCTACGAATTTCTACGAGCAGTACTTC | CASSLKAGLGATNFYEQYF